This TCR beta chain is from a study of cytomegalovirus exposure and HLA in healthy donors. Comment on this clone: Its antigen remains unknown.

13 Jbeta primers and 60 Vbeta primers were used for the PCR. TCRdb's copy holds only in-frame clones and misses some; the assay was immunoSEQ multiplex PCR. The sample shows about 130,000 clones, approximately 87% of them seen only once. Study-level findings and limits: The HLA-A and HLA-B alleles of most subjects were reportedly predicted accurately from TCR beta sequences. Trimming of TCR beta V- and J-genes showed a link, identified in a later analysis, to a missense DCLRE1C variant. Most TCR sequences were uncommon, yet certain public TCRs appeared in many donors. It was about 150 TCR beta chains that were listed as cytomegalovirus-associated.

The germline gives CDR1 SGHTA, CDR2 FQGTGA. V lost 5 bases and J lost 0; bases outside the gene matches: 13. The CDR3 extends over 18 amino acids. The clonotype was recovered from a woman in her 30s in good health and CMV-seronegative. The rearrangement uses TRBV7-3 and TRBJ2-1; 7 bases line up with TRBD2. The sample consisted of PBMCs. This chain's CDR3 is CASSPPWAGEGSYNEQFF. The CDR3 coding sequence is TGTGCCAGCAGCCCTCCTTGGGCGGGAGAGGGCTCCTACAATGAGCAGTTCTTC.